These 7 T cell receptor beta chains share one sample of origin, sequenced in a study of CD8 T cells in ankylosing spondylitis. Antigen specificity for these receptors is unknown. In TCRdb, the 5' RACE reads were re-called with MiXCR into one record per CDR3 protein. Here the sample spans roughly 470,000 distinct CDR3 sequences, roughly 27% being singletons. Study results and caveats: Among TCR beta sequences, a motif of eight or nine highly homologous variants appeared characteristic of ankylosing spondylitis blood.

The sequencing sample was made of blood, either unsorted or a sorted T cell fraction (not recorded which). The source of these receptors is a male donor with ankylosing spondylitis.

This clonotype was seen a few times. V gene TRBV5-1 combines with J gene TRBJ2-4; 9 bases line up with TRBD1. This CDR3 is 14 amino acids long. The V segment lost 4 bases and the J segment 6 bases; nucleotides outside the gene matches: 5. Germline V lookup: CDR1 SGHRS, CDR2 YFSETQ. This chain's CDR3 is CASSQRQGGNIQYF. DNA for the CDR3: TGCGCCAGCAGCCAACGACAGGGGGGAAACATTCAGTACTTC. Using reference TRBV5-1 and TRBJ2-4 for the parts outside the CDR3, the full variable domain is KAGVTQTPRYLIKTRGQQVTLSCSPISGHRSVSWYQQTPGQGLQFLFEYFSETQRNKGNFPGRFSGRQFSNSRSEMNVSTLELGDSALYLCASSQRQGGNIQYFGAGTRLSVL.

V gene TRBV7-2 combines with J gene TRBJ2-2; tentatively, D is TRBD1 (5 bases). Germline CDR1 SGHTA, CDR2 FQGNSA. Trimming cost V 6 bases and J 4 bases, with 15 bases left between them. This CDR3 has 15 residues. The chain's CDR3 is CASSGAGASTGELFF. The DNA of the CDR3 is TGTGCCAGCAGTGGAGCTGGGGCCAGCACCGGGGAGCTGTTTTTT.

V is TRBV7-2 and J is TRBJ2-1; no clear D. The V end was cut by 8 bases, the J end by 0 bases, with 8 bases between. Germline V gives CDR1 SGHTA, CDR2 FQGNSA. CDR3 size: 13 residues. The CDR3 nucleotides are TGTGCCAGCCTCCCGAGCTCCTACAATGAGCAGTTCTTC. This translates into CASLPSSYNEQFF.

This sequence joins TRBV3-1 and TRBJ2-7; TRBD2 matches at 13 bases. There are 16 residues in the CDR3. V lost 3 bases, J lost 5 bases, and 7 bases stayed unmatched. Per germline, CDR1 LGHDT and CDR2 YNNKEL (reference sequence). CDR3 DNA sequence: TGTGCCAGCAGCCATTCCGGGACTAGCGGGATCCACGAGCAGTACTTC. Translating gives CASSHSGTSGIHEQYF.

This clonotype was counted a few times. The CDR3 DNA reads as TGTGCCAGCAGCCGCGGGACTAGCGTTAGTGAGCAGTTCTTC. This translates into CASSRGTSVSEQFF. The chain links TRBV6-1 to TRBJ2-1; TRBD2 matches 10 bases. Unmatched junction bases numbered 8, after V lost 6 bases and J lost 9 bases. The CDR3 length is 14 residues. Germline CDR1 and CDR2: MNHNS and SASEGT.

This clonotype occurred a few times. This chain joins TRBV10-3 and TRBJ2-7; D unclear. The germline V gene has CDR1 ENHRY and CDR2 SYGVKD. The CDR3 is made up of 15 amino acids. V shed 0 bases and J shed 2 bases, with 11 bases lying between them. The CDR3 region is CAISESVDGTYEQYV. The CDR3 region has the DNA TGTGCCATCAGTGAGTCGGTCGACGGAACCTACGAGCAGTACGTC.

This clonotype was counted a few times. V and J are TRBV20-1 and TRBJ2-6; no reliable D call. The germline V and J ends were trimmed by 6 bases and 2 bases, with 11 bases remaining between them. This CDR3 has 14 amino acids. Germline V gene lookup returns CDR1 DFQATT and CDR2 SNEGSKA (reference sequence). The CDR3 nucleotides read TGCAGTGCACCGCCCGCTGCTGGGGCCAACGTCCTGACTTTC. It codes for CSAPPAAGANVLTF.